This is a list of T cell receptor beta chains from one sample in a study of T cell changes during pregnancy in multiple sclerosis. Only in-frame clones appear in the TCRdb table, and some are missing; sequencing was by immunoSEQ multiplex PCR. The sample lists about 70,000 clones; around 94% were seen once. Sequencing was performed on peripheral blood, taken in the third trimester of pregnancy. The receptors originated from a female donor with multiple sclerosis, enrolled in a pregnancy study. Both conserved end residues are part of each CDR3. A D gene is named only where the DNA matches it firmly. Only part of the rows carry a size: once, few, many, or a class if the clone is expanded.

V	J	size	D	DNA	CDR3
TRBV2	TRBJ1-5	-	TRBD1	TGTGCCAGCAGTGGGACAGGAGATGGAAATCAGCCCCAGCATTTT	CASSGTGDGNQPQHF
TRBV30	TRBJ1-1	once	-	TGTGCCTGGAGTCGACTCCCGACAGACCCATGGTCTGAGGCTTTCTTT	CAWSRLPTDPWSEAFF
TRBV2	TRBJ2-3	-	TRBD2	TGTGCCAGCAGTGAATCGGCTAGCGGGGGGGCTGGAGATACGCAGTATTTT	CASSESASGGAGDTQYF
TRBV21-1	TRBJ2-7	-	-	TGTGCCAGCAGTTCCCACAGGGGCGTCTCCTACGAGCAGTACTTC	CASSSHRGVSYEQYF
TRBV19	TRBJ2-7	-	-	TGTGCCAGTACCCCAGGGGTAGCGGGCTCCTACGAGCAGTACTTC	CASTPGVAGSYEQYF
TRBV7-6	TRBJ2-5	-	TRBD1	TGTGCCAGCAGCCGGATGACAGGGGGGGAAACCCAGTACTTC	CASSRMTGGETQYF
TRBV7-3	TRBJ2-1	-	TRBD2	TGTGCCAGCAGCTTAGGAACCACTAGCGGGGTGTATGAGCAGTTCTTC	CASSLGTTSGVYEQFF
TRBV7-3	TRBJ2-3	-	TRBD2	TGTGCCAGCAGCCCTGCGGGGGGGAGGACAGATACGCAGTATTTT	CASSPAGGRTDTQYF
TRBV15	TRBJ1-1	-	-	TGTGCCACCAGCAGAGCTGGCGGCTTAATGACTGAAGCTTTCTTT	CATSRAGGLMTEAFF
TRBV5-4	TRBJ2-3	-	-	TGTGCCAGCAGCTTGTGGAGGGGCGGGCGGGGCACAGATACGCAGTATTTT	CASSLWRGGRGTDTQYF
TRBV27	TRBJ2-3	-	TRBD2	TGTGCCAGCAGTTTATGCCCTAGCGGCCTCACAGATACGCAGTATTTT	CASSLCPSGLTDTQYF
TRBV29-1	TRBJ2-2	-	TRBD2	TGCAGCGTTCGGGGGGGCACCGGGGAGCTGTTTTTT	CSVRGGTGELFF
TRBV19	TRBJ2-1	-	-	TGTGCCAGTAGTATAGGGAGCGAGCAGTTCTTC	CASSIGSEQFF
TRBV30	TRBJ2-7	-	TRBD2	TGTGCCTGGAGTGGGGGACTAGCGACGATAACCTACGAGCAGTACTTC	CAWSGGLATITYEQYF
TRBV5-1	TRBJ1-2	-	TRBD1	TGCGCCAGCAGCTCCGCCGGGACAGGGGATGGCTACACCTTC	CASSSAGTGDGYTF
TRBV30	TRBJ1-2	-	-	TGTGCCTGGAGGCCGGCAGGGTCTTTCTATGGCTACACCTTC	CAWRPAGSFYGYTF
TRBV20-1	TRBJ2-7	-	-	TGCAGTGCTAGAGTAGTCCACGAGCAGTACTTC	CSARVVHEQYF
TRBV30	TRBJ1-2	-	-	TGTGCCTGGAGACACAGGGTGGGGTATGGCTACACCTTC	CAWRHRVGYGYTF
TRBV4-3	TRBJ2-5	-	TRBD1	TGCGCCAGCAGCCGGGACAGCCAAGAGACCCAGTACTTC	CASSRDSQETQYF
TRBV15	TRBJ1-1	-	TRBD1	TGTGCCACCAGCAGAGACACAGGGGGCTTTGGCACTGAAGCTTTCTTT	CATSRDTGGFGTEAFF
TRBV10-3	TRBJ2-6	-	-	TGTGCCATCAGTGAGAGGGGGACTGGGGCCAACGTCCTGACTTTC	CAISERGTGANVLTF
TRBV4-2	TRBJ2-7	-	-	TGTGCCAGCAGCCAAGGGGAGGCCATGGGAGACCCCTACGAGCAGTACTTC	CASSQGEAMGDPYEQYF
TRBV4-2	TRBJ2-2	-	-	TGTGCCAGCAGCCAAGAGGGAGGGGGGAGCACCGGGGAGCTGTTTTTT	CASSQEGGGSTGELFF
TRBV5-4	TRBJ2-7	-	TRBD2	TGTGCCAGCAGCAGAGGACTAGCGGAAGAGCAGTACTTC	CASSRGLAEEQYF
TRBV2	TRBJ2-3	-	-	TGTGCCAGCAGTTGGAGGGCTAGGACAGATACGCAGTATTTT	CASSWRARTDTQYF
TRBV25-1	TRBJ2-1	-	-	TGTGCCAGCAGTGGGAGAGTGACCTACAATGAGCAGTTCTTC	CASSGRVTYNEQFF
TRBV4-3	TRBJ2-7	-	-	TGCGCCAGCAGCCTCCTGGATGGCGCGGGGGCCCCCTACGAGCAGTACTTC	CASSLLDGAGAPYEQYF
TRBV20-1	TRBJ1-1	once	-	TGCAGTGCTAACAGGGCGGAAGCTTTCTTT	CSANRAEAFF
TRBV12-2	TRBJ1-2	-	-	TGTGCAAGTCGCTTCACACAGGCTGGCTACACCTTC	CASRFTQAGYTF
TRBV5-1	TRBJ1-2	-	-	TGCGCCAGCAGCTTGAAAATGGACAGAAACTATGGCTACACCTTC	CASSLKMDRNYGYTF
TRBV12-5	TRBJ1-6	-	-	TGTGCTAGTGGTTTGGGCAGGGCGTCTTCACCCCTCCACTTT	CASGLGRASSPLHF
TRBV6-1	TRBJ1-2	-	-	TGTGCCAGCAGGAGGACAACTAACTATGGCTACACCTTC	CASRRTTNYGYTF
TRBV5-1	TRBJ2-1	-	-	TGCGCCAGCAGCTTGGATCCTCCGAGGACAGAGTACAATGAGCAGTTCTTC	CASSLDPPRTEYNEQFF
TRBV6-6	TRBJ1-1	-	TRBD1	TGTGCCAGCAGTCGACAGGGTTCGGGTGAAGCTTTCTTT	CASSRQGSGEAFF
TRBV29-1	TRBJ2-5	-	TRBD2	TGCAGCGTTGTGGGTAGCGGGGGACCAGAGACCCAGTACTTC	CSVVGSGGPETQYF
TRBV4-3	TRBJ2-1	-	-	TGCGCCAGCAGCCAAGGGGCAGGCTCCTACAATGAGCAGTTCTTC	CASSQGAGSYNEQFF
TRBV10-3	TRBJ1-6	once	-	TGTGCCATCAAGGGGGGGAGCCAAGAGTCTTCACCCCTCCACTTT	CAIKGGSQESSPLHF
TRBV7-2	TRBJ1-6	-	-	TGTGCCAGCAGCTTAAAGGCAGGGAATAATTCACCCCTCCACTTT	CASSLKAGNNSPLHF
TRBV11-3	TRBJ2-5	-	TRBD1	TGTGCCAGCAGCTCCCGACAGGGGGGGGAGACCCAGTACTTC	CASSSRQGGETQYF
TRBV6-5	TRBJ2-3	-	-	TGTGCCACCCAGACAGATACGCAGTATTTT	CATQTDTQYF
TRBV4-2	TRBJ2-3	-	TRBD2	TGTGCCAGCAGCCAAGGGATTGGACTAGCGGGGGGACGGGGCACAGATACGCAGTATTTT	CASSQGIGLAGGRGTDTQYF
TRBV5-6	TRBJ2-7	-	-	TGTGCCAGCAGCTTGTCATCGCACGGACTCTACGAGCAGTACTTC	CASSLSSHGLYEQYF
TRBV5-4	TRBJ2-2	once	-	TGTGCCAGCAGCTTGGACGGGGGGCGGGGGCCCGGGGAGCTGTTTTTT	CASSLDGGRGPGELFF
TRBV5-8	TRBJ1-3	-	-	TGTGCCAGCAGCCTCTTGGGATTAGGAGGTTCTGGAAACACCATATATTTT	CASSLLGLGGSGNTIYF
TRBV28	TRBJ2-1	-	-	TGTGCCAGCAGATCCCCCGGGGTGGATGAGCAGTTCTTC	CASRSPGVDEQFF
TRBV27	TRBJ1-5	-	-	TGTGCCAGCAGTTTATCGTTTATCGACGGGATTAATCAGCCCCAGCATTTT	CASSLSFIDGINQPQHF
TRBV7-9	TRBJ1-1	-	TRBD1	TGTGCCAGCAGCTTACGGGACAGGGACACTGAAGCTTTCTTT	CASSLRDRDTEAFF
TRBV29-1	TRBJ2-2	-	-	TGCAGCGCTGCGACTGTTACAAGGGGGGAGCTGTTTTTT	CSAATVTRGELFF
TRBV7-2	TRBJ2-3	-	-	TGTGCCAGCAGCTTAGGAGGACTTACAGATACGCAGTATTTT	CASSLGGLTDTQYF
TRBV19	TRBJ2-5	-	-	TGTGCCAGTCGGGACCAAGAGACCCAGTACTTC	CASRDQETQYF
TRBV9	TRBJ1-1	-	-	TGTGCCAGCAGCGTAGTAGTCACAGGCACTGAAGCTTTCTTT	CASSVVVTGTEAFF
TRBV18	TRBJ2-3	-	-	TGTGCCAGCTCACCAACGGTAGGGGGCACAGATACGCAGTATTTT	CASSPTVGGTDTQYF
TRBV7-4	TRBJ1-2	-	TRBD1	TGTGCCAGCAGCTTGGCAGGGGGGAACTATGGCCACACCTTC	CASSLAGGNYGHTF